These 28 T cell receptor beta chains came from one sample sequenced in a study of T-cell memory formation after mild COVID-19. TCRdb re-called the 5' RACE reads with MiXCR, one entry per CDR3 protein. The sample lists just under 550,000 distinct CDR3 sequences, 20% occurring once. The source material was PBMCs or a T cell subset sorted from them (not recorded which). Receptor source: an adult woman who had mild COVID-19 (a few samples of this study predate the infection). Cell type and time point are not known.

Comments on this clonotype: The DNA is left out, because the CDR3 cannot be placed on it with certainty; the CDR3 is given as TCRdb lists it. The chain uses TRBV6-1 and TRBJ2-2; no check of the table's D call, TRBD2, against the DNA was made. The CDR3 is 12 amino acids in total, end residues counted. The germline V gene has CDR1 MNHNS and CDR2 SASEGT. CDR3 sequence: CASSLPGELFFF.

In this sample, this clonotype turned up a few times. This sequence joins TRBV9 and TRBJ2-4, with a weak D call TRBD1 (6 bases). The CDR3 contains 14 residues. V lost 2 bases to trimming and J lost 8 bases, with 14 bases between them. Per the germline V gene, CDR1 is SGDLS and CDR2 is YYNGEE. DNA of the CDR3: TGTGCCAGCAGCGTCTCAGGGGCCGTAGACATTCAGTACTTC. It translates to CASSVSGAVDIQYF.

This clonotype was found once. The CDR3: CASSSGPDTQYF. The DNA for the CDR3 is TGCGCCAGCAGCTCGGGGCCAGATACGCAGTATTTT. The chain joins TRBV5-1 to TRBJ2-3; D could derive from TRBD1 or TRBD2 (5 bases each). With 3 bases removed from V and 4 bases from J, the gap between germline ends came to 6 bases. CDR1 and CDR2 (germline): SGHRS, YFSETQ. The CDR3 loop spans 12 amino acids. The whole variable domain, filled in from reference TRBV5-1 and TRBJ2-3, reads KAGVTQTPRYLIKTRGQQVTLSCSPISGHRSVSWYQQTPGQGLQFLFEYFSETQRNKGNFPGRFSGRQFSNSRSEMNVSTLELGDSALYLCASSSGPDTQYFGPGTRLTVL.

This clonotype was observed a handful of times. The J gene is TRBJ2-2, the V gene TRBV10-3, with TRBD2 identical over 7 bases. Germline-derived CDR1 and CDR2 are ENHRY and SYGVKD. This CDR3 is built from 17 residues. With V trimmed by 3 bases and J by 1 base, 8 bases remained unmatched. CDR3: CAISDSGLPKNTGELFF. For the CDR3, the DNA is TGTGCCATCAGTGACTCGGGACTACCGAAGAACACCGGGGAGCTGTTTTTT.

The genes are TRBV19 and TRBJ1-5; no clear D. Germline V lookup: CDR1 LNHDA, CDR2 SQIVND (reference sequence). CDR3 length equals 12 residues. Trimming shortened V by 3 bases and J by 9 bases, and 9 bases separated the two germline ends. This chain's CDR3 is CASSIVTMPQHF. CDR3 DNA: TGTGCCAGTAGTATCGTTACCATGCCCCAGCATTTT. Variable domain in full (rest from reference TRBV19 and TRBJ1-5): DGGITQSPKYLFRKEGQNVTLSCEQNLNHDAMYWYRQDPGQGLRLIYYSQIVNDFQKGDIAEGYSVSREKKESFPLTVTSAQKNPTAFYLCASSIVTMPQHFGDGTRLSIL.

CDR3 sequence reads: CSAMTGLNTEAFF. CDR3 DNA sequence: TGCAGCGCGATGACTGGGCTGAACACTGAAGCTTTCTTT. The rearrangement links TRBV29-1 to TRBJ1-1; no clear D gene. V dropped 7 bases and J dropped 0 bases, with 12 bases sitting between them. CDR1 is SQVTM, CDR2 ANQGSEA, per germline. The CDR3 is 13 residues long.

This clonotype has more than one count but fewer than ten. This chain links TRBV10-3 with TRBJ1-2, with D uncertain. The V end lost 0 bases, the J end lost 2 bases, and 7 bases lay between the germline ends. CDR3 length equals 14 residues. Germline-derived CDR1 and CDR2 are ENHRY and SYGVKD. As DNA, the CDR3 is TGTGCCATCAGTGAGTCGAGTAACAACTATGGCTACACCTTC. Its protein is CAISESSNNYGYTF.

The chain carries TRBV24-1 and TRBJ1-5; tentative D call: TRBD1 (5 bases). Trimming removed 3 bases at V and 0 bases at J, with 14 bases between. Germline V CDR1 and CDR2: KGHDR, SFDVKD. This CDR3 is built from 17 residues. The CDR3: CATSDTGAGYSNQPQHF. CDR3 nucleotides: TGTGCCACCAGTGATACCGGGGCAGGATATAGCAATCAGCCCCAGCATTTT.

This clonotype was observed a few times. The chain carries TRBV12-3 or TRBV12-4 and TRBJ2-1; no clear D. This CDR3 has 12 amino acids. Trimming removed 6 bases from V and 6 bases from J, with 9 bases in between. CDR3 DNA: TGTGCCAGCAGACCCGACATCAATGAGCAGTTCTTC. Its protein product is CASRPDINEQFF.

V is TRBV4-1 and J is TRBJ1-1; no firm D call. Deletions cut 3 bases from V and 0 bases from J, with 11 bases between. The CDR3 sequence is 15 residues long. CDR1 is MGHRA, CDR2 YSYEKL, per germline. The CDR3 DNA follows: TGCGCCAGCAGCCATCCCTGGACCATGAACACTGAAGCTTTCTTT. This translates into CASSHPWTMNTEAFF.

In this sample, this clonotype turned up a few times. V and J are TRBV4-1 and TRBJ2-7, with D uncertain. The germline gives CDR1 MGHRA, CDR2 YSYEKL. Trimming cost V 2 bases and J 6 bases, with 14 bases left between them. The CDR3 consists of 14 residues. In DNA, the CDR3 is TGCGCCAGCAGCCAAAGAACTGCCCTAGTCGAGCAGTACTTC. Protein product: CASSQRTALVEQYF.

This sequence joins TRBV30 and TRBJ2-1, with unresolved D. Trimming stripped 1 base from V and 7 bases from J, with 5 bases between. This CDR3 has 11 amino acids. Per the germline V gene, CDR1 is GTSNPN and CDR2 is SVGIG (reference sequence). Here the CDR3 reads CAWSELNEQFF. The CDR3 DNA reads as TGTGCCTGGAGTGAGTTAAATGAGCAGTTCTTC.

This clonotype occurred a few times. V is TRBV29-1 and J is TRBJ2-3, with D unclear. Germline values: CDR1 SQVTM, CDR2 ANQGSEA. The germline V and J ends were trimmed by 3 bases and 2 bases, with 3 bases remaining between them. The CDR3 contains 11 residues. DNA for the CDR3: TGCAGCGTTGAGACCACAGATACGCAGTATTTT. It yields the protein CSVETTDTQYF.

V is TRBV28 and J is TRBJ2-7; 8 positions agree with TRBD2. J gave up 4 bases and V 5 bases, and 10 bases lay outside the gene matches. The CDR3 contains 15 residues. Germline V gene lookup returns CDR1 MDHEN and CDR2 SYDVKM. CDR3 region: CASSVSGLGRYEQYF. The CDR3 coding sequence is TGTGCCAGCAGTGTCTCGGGACTAGGAAGATACGAGCAGTACTTC.

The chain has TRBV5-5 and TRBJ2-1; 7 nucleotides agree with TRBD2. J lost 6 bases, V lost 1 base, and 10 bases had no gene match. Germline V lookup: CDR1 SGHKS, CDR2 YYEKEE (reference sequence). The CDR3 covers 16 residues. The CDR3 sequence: CASSLYSGPPGNEQFF. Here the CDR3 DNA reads TGTGCCAGCAGCTTGTATAGCGGGCCTCCAGGCAATGAGCAGTTCTTC.

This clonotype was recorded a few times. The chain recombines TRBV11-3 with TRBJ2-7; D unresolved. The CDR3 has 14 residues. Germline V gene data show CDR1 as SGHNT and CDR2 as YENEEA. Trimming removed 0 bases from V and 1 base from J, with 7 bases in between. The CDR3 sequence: CASSLDLLSYEQYF. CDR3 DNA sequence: TGTGCCAGCAGCTTAGATCTCCTTTCCTACGAGCAGTACTTC. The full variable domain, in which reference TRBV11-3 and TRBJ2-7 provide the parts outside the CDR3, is EAGVVQSPRYKIIEKKQPVAFWCNPISGHNTLYWYLQNLGQGPELLIRYENEEAVDDSQLPKDRFSAERLKGVDSTLKIQPAELGDSAVYLCASSLDLLSYEQYFGPGTRLTVT.

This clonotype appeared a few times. The CDR3 loop reads CAISRTGDTEAFF. As DNA, the CDR3 is TGTGCCATCAGTAGGACAGGGGACACTGAAGCTTTCTTT. The rearrangement links TRBV10-3 to TRBJ1-1; 9 bases agree with TRBD1. Germline assignment: CDR1 ENHRY and CDR2 SYGVKD. The CDR3 totals 13 residues. The junction had 1 base not matched to a gene; V was cut back by 5 bases and J by 3 bases.

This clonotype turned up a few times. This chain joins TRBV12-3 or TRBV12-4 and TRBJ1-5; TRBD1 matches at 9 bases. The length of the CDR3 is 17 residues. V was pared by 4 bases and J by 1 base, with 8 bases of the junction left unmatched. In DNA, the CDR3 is TGTGCCAGCAGTTCCTCCTCGACAGGGGGGAGCAATCAGCCCCAGCATTTT. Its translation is CASSSSSTGGSNQPQHF.

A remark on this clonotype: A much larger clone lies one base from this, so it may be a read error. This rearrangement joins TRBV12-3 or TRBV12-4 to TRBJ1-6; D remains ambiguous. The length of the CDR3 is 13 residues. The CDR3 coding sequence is TGTGCCAGCATTTTAGTGGAGCGAGTCCCCCTCCACTTT. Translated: CASILVERVPLHF.

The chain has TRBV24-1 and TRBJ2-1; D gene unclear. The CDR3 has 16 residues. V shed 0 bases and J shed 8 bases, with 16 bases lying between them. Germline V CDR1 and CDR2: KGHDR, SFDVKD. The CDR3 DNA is TGTGCCACCAGTGATTTGCGAACACAGTCTCCCGATGAGCAGTTCTTC. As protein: CATSDLRTQSPDEQFF.

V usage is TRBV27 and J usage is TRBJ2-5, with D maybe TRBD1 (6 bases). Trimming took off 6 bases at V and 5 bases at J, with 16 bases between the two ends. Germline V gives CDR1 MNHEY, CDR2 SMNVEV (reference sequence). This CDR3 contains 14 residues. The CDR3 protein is CASRAGGWWETQYF. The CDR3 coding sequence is TGTGCCAGCAGAGCTGGGGGCTGGTGGGAGACCCAGTACTTC.

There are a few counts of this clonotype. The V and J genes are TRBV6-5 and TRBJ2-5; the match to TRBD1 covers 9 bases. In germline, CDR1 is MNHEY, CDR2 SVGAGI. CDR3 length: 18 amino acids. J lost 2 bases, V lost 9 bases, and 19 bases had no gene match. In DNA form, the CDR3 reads TGTGCCAGACTCCAAGAACGATCCGGACAGGGGACACAAGAGACCCAGTACTTC. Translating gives CARLQERSGQGTQETQYF.

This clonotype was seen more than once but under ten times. This CDR3 reads CASSFWTGNSYEQYF. CDR3 in DNA: TGTGCCAGCAGCTTCTGGACAGGGAATTCCTACGAGCAGTACTTC. V usage is TRBV7-9 and J usage is TRBJ2-7; 8 nucleotides agree with TRBD1. The CDR3 runs 15 residues. Trimming cost V 3 bases and J 1 base; bases outside gene matches: 5. Per the germline V gene, CDR1 is SEHNR and CDR2 is FQNEAQ (reference sequence). Complete variable domain (other parts from reference TRBV7-9 and TRBJ2-7): DTGVSQNPRHKITKRGQNVTFRCDPISEHNRLYWYRQTLGQGPEFLTYFQNEAQLEKSRLLSDRFSAERPKGSFSTLEIQRTEQGDSAMYLCASSFWTGNSYEQYFGPGTRLTVT.

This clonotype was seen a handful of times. CDR3 loop: CASSLGGWDQPQHF. The CDR3 coding sequence is TGTGCCAGCAGCTTAGGGGGGTGGGATCAGCCCCAGCATTTT. The V gene is TRBV7-6, the J gene TRBJ1-5; possibly TRBD1 for D (5 bases). CDR1 and CDR2 (germline): SGHVS, FNYEAQ. V lost 1 base to trimming and J lost 5 bases, with 9 bases between them. The CDR3 has 14 residues.

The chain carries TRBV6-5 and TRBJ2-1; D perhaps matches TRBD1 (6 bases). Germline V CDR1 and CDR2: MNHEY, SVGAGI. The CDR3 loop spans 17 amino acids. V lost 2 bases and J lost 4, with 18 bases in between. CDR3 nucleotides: TGTGCCAGCAGTTACGGCCAGGGACACCCACCTTACAATGAGCAGTTCTTC. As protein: CASSYGQGHPPYNEQFF.

CDR3 nucleotide sequence: TGTGCCAGCAGTTTTGGGGGAACAACAGGCAATCAGCCCCAGCATTTT. This encodes CASSFGGTTGNQPQHF. This chain links TRBV12-3 or TRBV12-4 with TRBJ1-5; tentative D call: TRBD1 (5 bases). Deletions cut 3 bases from V and 2 bases from J, with 14 bases between. The CDR3 covers 16 residues.

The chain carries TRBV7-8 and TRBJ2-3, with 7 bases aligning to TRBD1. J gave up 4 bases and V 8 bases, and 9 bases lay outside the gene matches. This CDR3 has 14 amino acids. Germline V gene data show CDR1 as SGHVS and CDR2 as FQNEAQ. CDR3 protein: CASGPGQFSDTQYF. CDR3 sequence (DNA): TGTGCCAGCGGCCCGGGACAGTTTTCAGATACGCAGTATTTT.

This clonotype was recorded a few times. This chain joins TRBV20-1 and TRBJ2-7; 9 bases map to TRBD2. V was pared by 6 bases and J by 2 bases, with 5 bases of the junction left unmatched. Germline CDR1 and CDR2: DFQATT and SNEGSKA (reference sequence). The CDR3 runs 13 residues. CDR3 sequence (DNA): TGCAGTGCCGAGGGCGGGAGGGCCTACGAGCAGTACTTC. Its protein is CSAEGGRAYEQYF.